Listed below are T cell receptor beta chains from one sample, sequenced in a study of T-cell reconstitution after alpha-beta-depleted transplantation in children. TCRdb reanalysed the PCR reads using MiXCR and keeps one entry per CDR3 protein. The sample carries hundreds of thousands of distinct CDR3 sequences, around a sixth recorded once. Sequencing was performed on PBMCs from the stem cell graft donor, taken from the stem cell graft. The receptors here all came from a human donor who donated a stem cell graft to a child with acute myeloid leukemia. The CDR3 runs from the conserved cysteine through the conserved F or W. The D gene is left open where the match is weak. Clone size appears in some rows only: once, few, many, or a class for an expanded clone.

NA TRBJ1-1 NA TRBV5-1 CASSLDLVRPEAFF TGCGCCAGCAGCTTAGATCTCGTACGACCTGAAGCTTTCTTT
NA TRBJ2-2 TRBD2 TRBV5-1 CASSLGLGESTGELFF TGCGCCAGCAGCTTAGGACTAGGAGAAAGTACCGGGGAGCTGTTTTTT
NA TRBJ2-7 NA TRBV20-1 CSALHHLSSYEQYF TGCAGTGCTTTACACCATCTCAGCTCCTACGAGCAGTACTTC
many TRBJ2-2 NA TRBV20-1 CSAIQWETGELFF TGCAGTGCTATTCAGTGGGAGACCGGGGAGCTGTTTTTT
NA TRBJ1-1 NA TRBV4-1 CASSQTPMNTEAFF TGCGCCAGCAGCCAGACACCTATGAACACTGAAGCTTTCTTT
NA TRBJ1-5 NA TRBV3-1 CASSQDLGVQPQHF TGTGCCAGCAGCCAAGATCTGGGAGTACAGCCCCAGCATTTT
many TRBJ2-7 NA TRBV7-2 CASSLNPVYEQYF TGTGCCAGCAGCTTAAACCCCGTTTACGAGCAGTACTTC
NA TRBJ1-3 NA TRBV7-9 CASSFGDSGNTIYF TGTGCCAGCAGCTTTGGCGACAGCGGAAACACCATATATTTT
NA TRBJ2-5 NA TRBV7-9 CASSLSTGETETQYF TGTGCCAGCAGCTTAAGCACAGGAGAGACGGAGACCCAGTACTTC
few TRBJ2-3 TRBD1 TRBV6-2/TRBV6-3 CASSYGDRATPEQYF TGTGCCAGCAGTTACGGGGACAGGGCCACCCCCGAGCAGTATTTT